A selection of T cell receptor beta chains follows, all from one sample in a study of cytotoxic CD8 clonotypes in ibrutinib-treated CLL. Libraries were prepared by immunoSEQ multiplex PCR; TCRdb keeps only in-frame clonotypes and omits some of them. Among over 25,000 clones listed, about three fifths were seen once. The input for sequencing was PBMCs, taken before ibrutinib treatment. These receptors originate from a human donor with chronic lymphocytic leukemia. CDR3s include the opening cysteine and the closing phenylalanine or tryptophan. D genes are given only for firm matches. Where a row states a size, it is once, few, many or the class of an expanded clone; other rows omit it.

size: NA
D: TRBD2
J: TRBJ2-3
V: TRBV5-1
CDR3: CASTSTSPDTQYF
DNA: TGCGCCAGCACCTCGACTAGCCCAGATACGCAGTATTTT

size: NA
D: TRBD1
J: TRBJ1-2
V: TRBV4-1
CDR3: CASGQGDRESGYTF
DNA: TGCGCCAGCGGCCAAGGGGACAGGGAGTCTGGCTACACCTTC

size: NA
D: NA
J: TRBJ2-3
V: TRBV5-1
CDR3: CASSLGGRGTDTQYF
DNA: TGCGCCAGCAGCTTGGGAGGACGGGGCACAGATACGCAGTATTTT

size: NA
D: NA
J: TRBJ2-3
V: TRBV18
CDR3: CASSLDSTDTQYF
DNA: TGTGCCAGCTCACTAGACAGCACAGATACGCAGTATTTT

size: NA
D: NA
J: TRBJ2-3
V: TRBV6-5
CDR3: CASSHGDTQYF
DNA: TGTGCCAGCAGCCACGGAGATACGCAGTATTTT

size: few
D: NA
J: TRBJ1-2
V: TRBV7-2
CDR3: CASSPRGAQAYTF
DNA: TGTGCCAGCAGCCCAAGGGGGGCCCAGGCCTACACCTTC

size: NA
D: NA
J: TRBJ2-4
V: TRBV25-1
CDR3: CASSAPGTRAKNIQYF
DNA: TGTGCCAGCAGTGCTCCCGGGACACGAGCCAAAAACATTCAGTACTTC

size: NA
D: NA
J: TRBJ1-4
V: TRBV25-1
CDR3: CASSDRSEKLFF
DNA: TGTGCCAGCAGTGATCGATCTGAAAAACTGTTTTTT

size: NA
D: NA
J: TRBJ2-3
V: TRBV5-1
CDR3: CASSLQGGAITDTQYF
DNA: TGCGCCAGCAGCCTCCAAGGGGGGGCTATCACAGATACGCAGTATTTT

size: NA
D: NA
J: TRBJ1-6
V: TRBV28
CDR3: CASSFGEIRPLHF
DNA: TGTGCCAGCAGTTTTGGCGAGATCAGGCCCCTCCACTTT

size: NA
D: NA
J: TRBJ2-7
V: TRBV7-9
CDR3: CATSWDYEQYF
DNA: TGTGCCACGAGCTGGGATTACGAGCAGTACTTC

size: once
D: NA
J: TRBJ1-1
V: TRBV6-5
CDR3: CASSYSWTAQNTEAFF
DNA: TGTGCCAGCAGTTACTCGTGGACAGCCCAGAACACTGAAGCTTTCTTT

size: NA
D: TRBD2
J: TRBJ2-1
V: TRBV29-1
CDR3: CSVGLAGGYPGNEQFF
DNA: TGCAGCGTGGGACTAGCGGGAGGCTACCCGGGGAATGAGCAGTTCTTC

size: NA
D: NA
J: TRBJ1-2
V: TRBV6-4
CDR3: CASSPHPELFGYTF
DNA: TGTGCCAGCAGCCCACACCCGGAACTATTCGGCTACACCTTC

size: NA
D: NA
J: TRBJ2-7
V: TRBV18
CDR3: CASSPTGYEQYF
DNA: TGTGCCAGCTCACCTACCGGGTACGAGCAGTACTTC

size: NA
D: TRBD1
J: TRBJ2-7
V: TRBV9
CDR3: CASSVESRGSEQYF
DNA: TGTGCCAGCAGCGTAGAGTCCAGGGGGAGTGAGCAGTACTTC

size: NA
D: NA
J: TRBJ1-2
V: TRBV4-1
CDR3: CASSQDKGRGASNYGYTF
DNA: TGCGCCAGCAGCCAAGATAAGGGCAGGGGCGCTTCGAACTATGGCTACACCTTC

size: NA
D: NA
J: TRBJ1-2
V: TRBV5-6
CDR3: CASNHRVLRGYTF
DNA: TGTGCCAGCAACCACAGGGTTCTGCGGGGCTACACCTTC

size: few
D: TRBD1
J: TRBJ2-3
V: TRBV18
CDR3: CASSPPTGALTDTQYF
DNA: TGTGCCAGCTCACCACCGACAGGGGCGCTCACAGATACGCAGTATTTT

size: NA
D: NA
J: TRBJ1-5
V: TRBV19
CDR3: CASSISRQMYSNQPQHF
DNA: TGTGCCAGTAGTATAAGTCGACAGATGTATAGCAATCAGCCCCAGCATTTT

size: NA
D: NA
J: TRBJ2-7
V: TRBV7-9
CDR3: CASSPGDNLSYEQYF
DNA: TGTGCCAGCAGTCCTGGGGATAACCTCTCCTACGAGCAGTACTTC

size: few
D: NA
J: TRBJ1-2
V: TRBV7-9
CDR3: CASSPDGGYTF
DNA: TGTGCCAGCAGCCCCGACGGTGGCTACACCTTC

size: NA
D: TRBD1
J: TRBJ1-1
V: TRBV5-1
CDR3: CASSPNPGGLSEAFF
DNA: TGCGCCAGCAGCCCGAACCCAGGGGGGTTGAGTGAAGCTTTCTTT

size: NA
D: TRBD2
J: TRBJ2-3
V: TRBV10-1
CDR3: CASSASGGTDTQYF
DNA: TGCGCCAGCAGTGCTAGCGGGGGAACAGATACGCAGTATTTT

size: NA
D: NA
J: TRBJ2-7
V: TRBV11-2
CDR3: CASSLFGLYYEQYF
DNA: TGTGCCAGCAGCTTATTTGGGCTTTACTACGAGCAGTACTTC

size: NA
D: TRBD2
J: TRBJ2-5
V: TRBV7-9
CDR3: CASSLIGGQREGETQYF
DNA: TGTGCCAGCAGCTTAATCGGGGGCCAGCGGGAGGGAGAGACCCAGTACTTC

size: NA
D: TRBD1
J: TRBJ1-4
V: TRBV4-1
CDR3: CASSQGKQGTEKLFF
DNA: TGCGCCAGCAGCCAAGGAAAACAGGGGACCGAAAAACTGTTTTTT

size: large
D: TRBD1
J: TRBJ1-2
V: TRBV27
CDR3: CASSLTGMGYGYTF
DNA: TGTGCCAGCAGTCTGACAGGGATGGGCTATGGCTACACCTTC

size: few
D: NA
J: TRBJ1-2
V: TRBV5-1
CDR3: CASSLAESYGYTF
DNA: TGCGCCAGCAGCTTGGCGGAATCCTATGGCTACACCTTC

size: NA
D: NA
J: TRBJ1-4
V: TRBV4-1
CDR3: CASSQDNVIGVRKLFF
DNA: TGCGCCAGCAGCCAAGATAACGTCATCGGGGTACGGAAACTGTTTTTT

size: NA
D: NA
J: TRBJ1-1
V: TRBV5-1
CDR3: CASSFDGAEAFF
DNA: TGCGCCAGCAGCTTTGACGGTGCTGAAGCTTTCTTT

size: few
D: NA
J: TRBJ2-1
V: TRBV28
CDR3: CASSGPIFPRVWSYNEQFF
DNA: TGTGCCAGCAGCGGACCTATTTTTCCTAGAGTTTGGTCCTACAATGAGCAGTTCTTC

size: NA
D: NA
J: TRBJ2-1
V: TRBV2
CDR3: CASSGDTGNEQFF
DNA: TGTGCCAGCAGTGGGGACACGGGCAATGAGCAGTTCTTC

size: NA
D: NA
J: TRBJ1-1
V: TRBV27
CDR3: CASSLSGGPAFF
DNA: TGTGCCAGCAGTTTATCCGGGGGCCCCGCTTTCTTT

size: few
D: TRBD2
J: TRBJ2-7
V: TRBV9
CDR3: CASSAGLAGGTGAYEQYF
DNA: TGTGCCAGCAGCGCTGGACTAGCGGGGGGCACCGGAGCCTACGAGCAGTACTTC

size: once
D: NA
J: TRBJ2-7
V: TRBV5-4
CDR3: CASSLEGFGNYEQYF
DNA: TGTGCCAGCAGCTTGGAAGGCTTCGGGAACTACGAGCAGTACTTC

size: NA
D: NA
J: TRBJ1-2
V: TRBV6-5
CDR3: CASSYSQVLQVYGYTF
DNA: TGTGCCAGCAGTTACTCGCAAGTTCTACAGGTCTATGGCTACACCTTC

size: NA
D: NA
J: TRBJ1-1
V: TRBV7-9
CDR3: CASSLAGLQGEAFF
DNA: TGTGCCAGCAGCTTAGCGGGTCTCCAAGGAGAAGCTTTCTTT

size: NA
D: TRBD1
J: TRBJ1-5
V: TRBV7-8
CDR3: CATGESRDRVWPQHF
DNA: TGTGCCACCGGAGAAAGCAGGGACAGGGTGTGGCCCCAGCATTTT

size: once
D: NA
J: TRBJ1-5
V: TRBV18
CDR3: CASSSRGGASQPQHF
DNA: TGTGCCAGCTCTTCCCGAGGGGGGGCGAGTCAGCCCCAGCATTTT

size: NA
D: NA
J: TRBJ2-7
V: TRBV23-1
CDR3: CASSQSRTRDGQYF
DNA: TGCGCCAGCAGTCAATCAAGGACGCGAGACGGGCAGTACTTC

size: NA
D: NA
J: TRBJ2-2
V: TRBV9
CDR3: CASSVVHSGTGELFF
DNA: TGTGCCAGCAGCGTAGTGCATTCAGGGACCGGGGAGCTGTTTTTT

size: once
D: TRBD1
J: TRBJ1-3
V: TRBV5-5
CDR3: CASSLAGQTHWAGNTIYF
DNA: TGTGCCAGCAGCTTGGCGGGACAGACCCATTGGGCTGGAAACACCATATATTTT

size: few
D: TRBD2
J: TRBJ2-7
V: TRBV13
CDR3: CASRARGGRAYEQYF
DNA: TGTGCCAGCAGGGCCCGGGGCGGGAGGGCCTACGAGCAGTACTTC

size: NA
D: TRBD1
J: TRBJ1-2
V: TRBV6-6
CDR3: CASSYQDRGGYTF
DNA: TGTGCCAGCAGTTACCAAGACAGGGGTGGCTACACCTTC

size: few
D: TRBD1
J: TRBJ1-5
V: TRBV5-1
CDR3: CASSLGTGMGNQPQHF
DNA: TGCGCCAGCAGCTTGGGGACAGGGATGGGGAATCAGCCCCAGCATTTT

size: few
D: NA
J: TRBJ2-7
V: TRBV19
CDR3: CASSWAVRYEQYF
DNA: TGTGCCAGTAGTTGGGCGGTCCGCTACGAGCAGTACTTC

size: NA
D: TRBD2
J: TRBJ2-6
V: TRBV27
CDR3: CASSPPTGTSGRVLTF
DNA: TGTGCCAGCAGTCCACCAACCGGGACTAGCGGACGGGTCCTGACTTTC

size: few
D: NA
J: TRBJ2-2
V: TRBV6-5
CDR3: CASSSPTSGAGELFF
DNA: TGTGCCAGCAGTTCACCCACCTCAGGGGCCGGGGAGCTGTTTTTT

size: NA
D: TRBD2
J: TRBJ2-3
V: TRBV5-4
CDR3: CASSFPGEGDTQYF
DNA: TGTGCCAGCAGCTTCCCGGGGGAGGGAGATACGCAGTATTTT

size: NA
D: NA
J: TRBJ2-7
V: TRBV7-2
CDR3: CASSHGREQYF
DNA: TGTGCCAGCAGCCACGGAAGGGAGCAGTACTTC